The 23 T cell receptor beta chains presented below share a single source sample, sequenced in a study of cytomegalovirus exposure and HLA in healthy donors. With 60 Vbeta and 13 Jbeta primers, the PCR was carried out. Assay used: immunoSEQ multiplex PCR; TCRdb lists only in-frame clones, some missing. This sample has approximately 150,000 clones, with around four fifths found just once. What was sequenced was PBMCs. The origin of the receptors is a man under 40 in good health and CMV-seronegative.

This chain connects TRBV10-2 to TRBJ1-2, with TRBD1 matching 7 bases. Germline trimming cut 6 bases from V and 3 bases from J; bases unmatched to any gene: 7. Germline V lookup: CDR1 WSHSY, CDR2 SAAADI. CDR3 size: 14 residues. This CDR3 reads CASRERGRDYGYTF. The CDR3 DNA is TGCGCCAGCAGGGAAAGGGGGCGCGACTATGGCTACACCTTC.

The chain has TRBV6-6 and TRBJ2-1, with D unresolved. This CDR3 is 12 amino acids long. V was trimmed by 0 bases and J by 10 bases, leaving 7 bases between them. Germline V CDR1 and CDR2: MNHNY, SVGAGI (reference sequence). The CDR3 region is CASSYSIGEQFF. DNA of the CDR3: TGTGCCAGCAGTTACTCGATCGGGGAGCAGTTCTTC.

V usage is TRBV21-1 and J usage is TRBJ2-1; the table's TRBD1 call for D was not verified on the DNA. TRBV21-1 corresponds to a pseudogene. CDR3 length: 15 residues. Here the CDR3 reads CASSKAGATFDEQFF. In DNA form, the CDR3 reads TGTGCCAGCAGCAAAGCAGGGGCCACCTTCGATGAGCAGTTCTTC.

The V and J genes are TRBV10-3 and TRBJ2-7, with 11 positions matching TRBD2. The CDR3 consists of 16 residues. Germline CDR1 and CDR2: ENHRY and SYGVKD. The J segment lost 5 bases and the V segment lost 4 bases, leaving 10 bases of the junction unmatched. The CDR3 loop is CAISGSLAGGENEQYF. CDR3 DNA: TGTGCCATCAGTGGGTCCCTAGCGGGGGGTGAGAACGAGCAGTACTTC.

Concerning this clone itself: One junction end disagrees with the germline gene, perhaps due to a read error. The CDR3 bases are TGTTCCAGCAGCCCTAGTAGGAGTGAAGCTTTCTTT. Its protein product is CSSSPSRSEAFF. The chain is built from TRBV7-9 and TRBJ1-1; D gene ambiguous. Germline-derived CDR1 and CDR2 are SEHNR and FQNEAQ (reference sequence). This CDR3 comprises 12 residues.

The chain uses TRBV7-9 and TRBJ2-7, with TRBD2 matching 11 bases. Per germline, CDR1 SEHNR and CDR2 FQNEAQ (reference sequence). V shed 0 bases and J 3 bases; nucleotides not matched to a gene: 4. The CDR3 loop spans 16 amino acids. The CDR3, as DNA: TGTGCCAGCAGCTTAGCCGGGACTAGCGGAGTCTACGAGCAGTACTTC. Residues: CASSLAGTSGVYEQYF.

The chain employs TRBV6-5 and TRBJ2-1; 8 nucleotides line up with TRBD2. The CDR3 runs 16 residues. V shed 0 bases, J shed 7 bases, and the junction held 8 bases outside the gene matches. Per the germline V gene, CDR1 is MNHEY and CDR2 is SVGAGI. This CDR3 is CASSYSSSGRGNEQFF. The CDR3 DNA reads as TGTGCCAGCAGTTACTCCTCCAGCGGGAGAGGAAATGAGCAGTTCTTC.

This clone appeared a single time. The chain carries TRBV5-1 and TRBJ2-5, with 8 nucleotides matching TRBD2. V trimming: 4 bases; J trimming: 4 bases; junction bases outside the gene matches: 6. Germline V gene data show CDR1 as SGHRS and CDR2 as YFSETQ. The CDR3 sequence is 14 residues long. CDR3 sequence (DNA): TGCGCCAGCAGCGCGGCCCTAGCGGGAGAGACCCAGTACTTC. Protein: CASSAALAGETQYF.

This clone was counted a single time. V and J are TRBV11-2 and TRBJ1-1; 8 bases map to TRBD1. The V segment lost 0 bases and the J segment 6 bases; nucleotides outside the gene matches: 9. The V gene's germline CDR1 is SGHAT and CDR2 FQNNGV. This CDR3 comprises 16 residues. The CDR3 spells CASSLDWRTGIAEAFF. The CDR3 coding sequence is TGTGCCAGCAGCTTAGATTGGAGGACAGGGATCGCTGAAGCTTTCTTT.

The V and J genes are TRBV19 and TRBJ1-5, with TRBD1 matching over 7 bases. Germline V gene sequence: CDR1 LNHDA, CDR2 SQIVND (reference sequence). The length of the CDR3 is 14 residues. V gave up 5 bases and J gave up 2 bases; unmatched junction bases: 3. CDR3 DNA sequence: TGTGCCAGTAGTCGACAGGGAGGCAATCAGCCCCAGCATTTT. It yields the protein CASSRQGGNQPQHF.

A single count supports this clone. Here the CDR3 reads CASSLTGDLDEQYF. For the CDR3, the DNA is TGTGCCAGCAGTTTAACAGGGGATCTCGACGAGCAGTACTTC. The rearrangement joins TRBV6-6 to TRBJ2-7; 7 bases are shared with TRBD1. The J segment lost 5 bases and the V segment lost 4 bases, leaving 8 bases of the junction unmatched. The germline V gene has CDR1 MNHNY and CDR2 SVGAGI (reference sequence). This CDR3 is built from 14 residues.

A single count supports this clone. CDR3 in amino acids: CAISGSNRETGELFF. CDR3 bases: TGTGCCATCAGTGGTTCTAATCGAGAGACCGGGGAGCTGTTTTTT. The V and J genes are TRBV10-3 and TRBJ2-2, with no clear D. Germline CDR1 ENHRY, CDR2 SYGVKD. V gave up 4 bases and J gave up 5 bases, with 14 bases separating them. The CDR3 is 15 amino acids.

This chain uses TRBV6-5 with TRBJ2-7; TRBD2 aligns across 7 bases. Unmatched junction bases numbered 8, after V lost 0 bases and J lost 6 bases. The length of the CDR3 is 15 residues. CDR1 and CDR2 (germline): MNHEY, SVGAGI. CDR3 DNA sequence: TGTGCCAGCAGTTACTCGACTATTACTAGCGCCGAGCAGTACTTC. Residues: CASSYSTITSAEQYF.

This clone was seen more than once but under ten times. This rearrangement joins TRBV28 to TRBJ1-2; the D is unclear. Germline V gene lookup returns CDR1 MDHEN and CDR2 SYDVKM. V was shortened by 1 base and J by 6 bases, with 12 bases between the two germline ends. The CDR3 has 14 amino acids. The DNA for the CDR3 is TGTGCCAGCAGTTTATTGGGCGCCAGTCATGGCTACACCTTC. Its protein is CASSLLGASHGYTF.

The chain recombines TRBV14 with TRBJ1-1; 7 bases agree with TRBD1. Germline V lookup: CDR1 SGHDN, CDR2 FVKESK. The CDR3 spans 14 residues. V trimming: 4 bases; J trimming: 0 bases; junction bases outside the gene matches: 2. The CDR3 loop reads CASSRTGVNTEAFF. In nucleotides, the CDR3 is TGTGCCAGCAGCCGCACAGGGGTGAACACTGAAGCTTTCTTT. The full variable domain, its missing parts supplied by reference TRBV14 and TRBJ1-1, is EAGVTQFPSHSVIEKGQTVTLRCDPISGHDNLYWYRRVMGKEIKFLLHFVKESKQDESGMPNNRFLAERTGGTYSTLKVQPAELEDSGVYFCASSRTGVNTEAFFGQGTRLTVV.

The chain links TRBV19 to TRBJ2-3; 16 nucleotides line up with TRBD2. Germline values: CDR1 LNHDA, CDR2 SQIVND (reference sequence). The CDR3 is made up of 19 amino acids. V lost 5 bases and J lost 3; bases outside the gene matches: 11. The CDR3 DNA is TGTGCCAGTAGTCCCGCCGGGACTAGCGGGAGGGCCGGAACAGATACGCAGTATTTT. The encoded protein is CASSPAGTSGRAGTDTQYF.

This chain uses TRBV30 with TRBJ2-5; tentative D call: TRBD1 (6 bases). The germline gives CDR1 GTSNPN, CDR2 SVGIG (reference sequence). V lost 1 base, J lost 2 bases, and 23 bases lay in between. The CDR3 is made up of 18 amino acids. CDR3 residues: CAWSGGTLDPILQETQYF. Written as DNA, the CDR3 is TGTGCCTGGAGTGGGGGGACACTAGACCCTATACTACAAGAGACCCAGTACTTC. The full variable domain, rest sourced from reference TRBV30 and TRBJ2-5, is SQTIHQWPATLVQPVGSPLSLECTVEGTSNPNLYWYRQAAGRGLQLLFYSVGIGQISSEVPQNLSASRPQDRQFILSSKKLLLSDSGFYLCAWSGGTLDPILQETQYFGPGTRLLVL.

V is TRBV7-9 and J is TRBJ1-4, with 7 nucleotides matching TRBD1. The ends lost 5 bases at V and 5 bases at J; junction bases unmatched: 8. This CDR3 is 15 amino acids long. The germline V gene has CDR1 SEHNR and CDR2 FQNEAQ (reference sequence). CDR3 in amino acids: CASSPHRTGNEKLFF. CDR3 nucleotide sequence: TGTGCCAGCAGCCCCCACCGGACAGGAAATGAAAAACTGTTTTTT.

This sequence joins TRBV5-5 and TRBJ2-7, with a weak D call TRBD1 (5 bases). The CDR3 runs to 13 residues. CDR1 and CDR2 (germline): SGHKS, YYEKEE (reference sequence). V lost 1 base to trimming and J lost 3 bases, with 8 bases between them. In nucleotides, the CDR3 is TGTGCCAGCAGCTTGACAGGTAGCTACGAGCAGTACTTC. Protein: CASSLTGSYEQYF.

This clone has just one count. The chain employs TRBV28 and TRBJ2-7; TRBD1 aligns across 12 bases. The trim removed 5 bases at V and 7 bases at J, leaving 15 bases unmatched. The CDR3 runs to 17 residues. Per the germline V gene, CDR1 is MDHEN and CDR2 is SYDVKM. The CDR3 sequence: CASSTHGTGGAIGEQYF. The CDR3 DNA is TGTGCCAGCAGTACCCACGGGACAGGGGGCGCGATAGGAGAGCAGTACTTC. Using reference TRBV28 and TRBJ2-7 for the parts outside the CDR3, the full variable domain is DVKVTQSSRYLVKRTGEKVFLECVQDMDHENMFWYRQDPGLGLRLIYFSYDVKMKEKGDIPEGYSVSREKKERFSLILESASTNQTSMYLCASSTHGTGGAIGEQYFGPGTRLTVT.

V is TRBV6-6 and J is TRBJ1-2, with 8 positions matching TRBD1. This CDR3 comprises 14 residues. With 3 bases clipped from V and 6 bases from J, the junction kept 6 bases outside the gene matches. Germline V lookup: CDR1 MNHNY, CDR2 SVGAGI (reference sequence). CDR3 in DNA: TGTGCCAGCAGTTATGCGACAGGGGCGGATGGCTACACCTTC. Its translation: CASSYATGADGYTF.

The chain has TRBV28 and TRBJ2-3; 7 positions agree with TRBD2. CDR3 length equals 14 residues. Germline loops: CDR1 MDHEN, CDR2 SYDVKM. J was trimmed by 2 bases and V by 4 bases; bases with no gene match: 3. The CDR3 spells CASSWGGATDTQYF. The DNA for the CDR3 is TGTGCCAGCAGTTGGGGGGGAGCCACAGATACGCAGTATTTT.

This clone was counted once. CDR3 in amino acids: CASSMLMNTEAFF. DNA of the CDR3: TGTGCCAGCAGTATGTTAATGAACACTGAAGCTTTCTTT. The V call is TRBV6-1, the J call TRBJ1-1; D is unclear. V lost 5 bases to trimming and J lost 0 bases, with 7 bases between them. Germline V gene lookup returns CDR1 MNHNS and CDR2 SASEGT. The CDR3 is 13 residues long.